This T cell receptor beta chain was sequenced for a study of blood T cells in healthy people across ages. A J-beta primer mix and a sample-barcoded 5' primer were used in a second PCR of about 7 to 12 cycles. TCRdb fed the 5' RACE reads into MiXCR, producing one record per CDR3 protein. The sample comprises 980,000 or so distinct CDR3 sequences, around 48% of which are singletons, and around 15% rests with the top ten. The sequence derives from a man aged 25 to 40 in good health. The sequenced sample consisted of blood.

The CDR3 loop reads CARAGGGSYNEQFF. CDR3 DNA: TGTGCCAGGGCAGGGGGCGGCTCCTACAATGAGCAGTTCTTC. This chain connects TRBV6-6 to TRBJ2-1; 8 bases agree with TRBD1. The CDR3 is 14 amino acids. V lost 9 bases to trimming and J lost 0 bases; unmatched junction nucleotides: 4. CDR1 and CDR2 from the germline V gene are MNHNY and SVGAGI (reference sequence).